This T cell receptor beta chain is from a study of T cell responses to AZD1222 COVID-19 vaccine. Study-wide background: Investigators merged groups given second doses at roughly 4 or roughly 12 weeks. Findings and caveats of the study: A mostly white British donor set with more females was recruited, and clonal diversity was possibly underestimated. A reported finding is that nearly half of spike-specific TCRs target unmutated variant regions.

Details on this clone: The antigen is not known.

Generated by immunoSEQ multiplex PCR, the TCRdb table keeps only in-frame clones and is missing some. The sample shows more than 140,000 clones, more than 70% of them seen only once. Germline assignment: CDR1 SEHNR and CDR2 FQNEAQ (reference sequence). J lost 4 bases, V lost 7 bases, and 7 bases had no gene match. There are 14 residues in the CDR3. This specimen was peripheral blood, taken on day 0 of AZD1222 vaccination. This receptor was identified in an adult in good health. The chain employs TRBV7-9 and TRBJ1-1; 9 nucleotides agree with TRBD1. CDR3 protein: CASNPGQGPTEAFF. The CDR3 DNA reads TGTGCCAGCAACCCGGGACAGGGACCCACTGAAGCTTTCTTT.